These 5 T cell receptor beta chains were all obtained from the same sample, sequenced in a study of a mutant IDH1 vaccine in newly diagnosed glioma. Assay used: immunoSEQ multiplex PCR; TCRdb lists only in-frame clones, some missing. The sample holds roughly 32,000 clones; approximately 89% are singletons and the top ten take about 2.2%. As to time point: week 47, end of study. Vaccine doses each comprised 300 ug of mutant IDH1 20-mer peptide, with topical imiquimod. No antigens are known for them. Sequencing was performed on PBMCs, taken from a glioma patient whose treatment included an IDH1 peptide vaccine. These TCRs come from a man aged 35-49 years with glioma.

This chain joins TRBV6-1 and TRBJ2-7; TRBD1 aligns across 9 bases. The CDR3 is made up of 16 amino acids. Germline V lookup: CDR1 MNHNS, CDR2 SASEGT. The V segment lost 1 base and the J segment 3 bases; nucleotides outside the gene matches: 7. This CDR3 reads CASSEEGTGKRYEQYV. In DNA form, the CDR3 reads TGTGCCAGCAGTGAAGAAGGGACAGGGAAACGCTACGAGCAGTACGTC.

Only a few counts were recorded for this clone. The rearrangement uses TRBV5-1 and TRBJ2-3, with TRBD2 matching 8 bases. The CDR3 sequence is 14 residues long. Trimming at V came to 4 bases and at J to 0 bases, leaving 1 base not matched to a gene. The germline V gene encodes CDR1 SGHRS and CDR2 YFSETQ. CDR3 residues: CASSGGGSTDTQYF. Here the CDR3 DNA reads TGCGCCAGCAGCGGCGGGGGGAGCACAGATACGCAGTATTTT.

The chain recombines TRBV27 with TRBJ2-6; the match to TRBD1 covers 7 bases. J lost 1 base, V lost 5 bases, and 26 bases had no gene match. The CDR3 consists of 23 residues. Germline V lookup: CDR1 MNHEY, CDR2 SMNVEV (reference sequence). This chain's CDR3 is CASSVTGAAGTSLSFSGANVLTF. CDR3 coding DNA: TGTGCCAGCAGTGTCACAGGGGCAGCTGGAACTAGTTTAAGTTTTTCTGGGGCCAACGTCCTGACTTTC.

The chain carries TRBV6-5 and TRBJ1-2; D might be TRBD1 (6 bases). CDR3 size: 15 residues. V gave up 6 bases and J gave up 5 bases, with 19 bases separating them. The germline V gene has CDR1 MNHEY and CDR2 SVGAGI. CDR3 coding DNA: TGTGCCAGCAGAGGGATTGGGGGCGCTTTATATGGCTACACCTTC. This translates into CASRGIGGALYGYTF.

The rearrangement uses TRBV13 and TRBJ1-3; unclear D gene. Between the trimmed V and J ends, which lost 1 base and 3 bases, there was a span of 13 bases. Germline V gene data show CDR1 as PRHDT and CDR2 as FYEKMQ (reference sequence). This CDR3 is 16 amino acids long. CDR3 protein: CASSLVGLVGGNTIYF. As DNA, the CDR3 is TGTGCCAGCAGCTTAGTTGGACTGGTGGGTGGAAACACCATATATTTT.